The entry below describes one T cell receptor beta chain. As yet, its antigen is unknown. This record comes from a study of cytomegalovirus exposure and HLA in healthy donors. Study overall: When 398 donors were genotyped, about 80% of them were found to fall in the Caucasian-associated ancestry cluster. Whole-study results and caveats: A missense DCLRE1C variant was associated with V- and J-gene trimming of TCR beta chains in a later analysis, and an independent cohort replicated the association.

Researchers ran the PCR with 60 Vbeta and 13 Jbeta primers. Clones were read by immunoSEQ multiplex PCR, and TCRdb kept only the in-frame ones, dropping some. Among around 100,000 clones, over 65% were seen once, and the ten largest hold roughly 0.82%. CDR1 is SGDLS and CDR2 is YYNGEE in the germline V gene. This CDR3 has 13 residues. Trimming shortened V by 0 bases and J by 12 bases, and 16 bases separated the two germline ends. All donors participated as healthy donors of bone marrow. The specimen was PBMCs. The sequence came from a woman in her twenties or thirties in good health and CMV-seronegative. The V gene is TRBV9, the J gene TRBJ2-7, with a weak D call TRBD2 (6 bases). For the CDR3, the DNA is TGTGCCAGCAGCGTAGGAGATAGGGCGGGAAGGTACTTC. It translates to CASSVGDRAGRYF.